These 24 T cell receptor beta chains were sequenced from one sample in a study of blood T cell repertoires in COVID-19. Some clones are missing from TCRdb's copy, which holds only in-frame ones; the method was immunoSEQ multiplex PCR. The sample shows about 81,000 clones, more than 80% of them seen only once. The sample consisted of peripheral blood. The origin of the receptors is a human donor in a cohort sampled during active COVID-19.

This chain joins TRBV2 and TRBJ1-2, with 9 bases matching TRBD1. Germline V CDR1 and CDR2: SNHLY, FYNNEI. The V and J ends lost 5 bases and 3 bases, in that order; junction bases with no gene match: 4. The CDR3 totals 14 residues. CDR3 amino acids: CASSWTGVDYGYTF. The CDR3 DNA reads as TGTGCCAGCAGTTGGACAGGGGTGGACTATGGCTACACCTTC. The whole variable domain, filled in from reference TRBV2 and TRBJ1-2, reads EPEVTQTPSHQVTQMGQEVILRCVPISNHLYFYWYRQILGQKVEFLVSFYNNEISEKSEIFDDQFSVERPDGSNFTLKIRSTKLEDSAMYFCASSWTGVDYGYTFGSGTRLTVV.

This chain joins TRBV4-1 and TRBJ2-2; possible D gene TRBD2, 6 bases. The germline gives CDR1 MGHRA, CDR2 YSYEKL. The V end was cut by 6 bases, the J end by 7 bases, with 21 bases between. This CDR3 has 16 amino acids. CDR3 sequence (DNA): TGCGCCAGCAGGTCTTCTGAGGCGGGAAATGGCGGGGAGCTGTTTTTT. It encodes CASRSSEAGNGGELFF.

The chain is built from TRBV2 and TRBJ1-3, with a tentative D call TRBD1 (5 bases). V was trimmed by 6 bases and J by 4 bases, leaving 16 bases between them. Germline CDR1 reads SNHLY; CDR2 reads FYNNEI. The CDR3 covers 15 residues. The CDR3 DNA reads TGTGCCAGCAGCCCCCTTGGACAAAACGGAAACACCATATATTTT. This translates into CASSPLGQNGNTIYF.

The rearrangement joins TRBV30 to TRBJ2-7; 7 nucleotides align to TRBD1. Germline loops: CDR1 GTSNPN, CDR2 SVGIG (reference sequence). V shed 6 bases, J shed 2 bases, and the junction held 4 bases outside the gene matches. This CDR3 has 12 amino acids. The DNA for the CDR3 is TGTGCCTGCCGGGACAGAGCCTACGAGCAGTACTTC. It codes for CACRDRAYEQYF.

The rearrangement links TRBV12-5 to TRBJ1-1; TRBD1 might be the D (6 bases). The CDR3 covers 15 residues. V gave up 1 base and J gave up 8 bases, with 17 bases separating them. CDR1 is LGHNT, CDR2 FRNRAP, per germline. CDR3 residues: CASGLGTESGREAFF. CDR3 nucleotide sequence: TGTGCTAGTGGTTTGGGGACAGAGTCCGGACGCGAAGCTTTCTTT.

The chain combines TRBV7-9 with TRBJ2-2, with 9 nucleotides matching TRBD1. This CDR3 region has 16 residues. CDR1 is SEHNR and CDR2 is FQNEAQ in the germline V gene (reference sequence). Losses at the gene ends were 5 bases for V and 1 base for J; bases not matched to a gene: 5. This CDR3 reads CASSPRTGENTGELFF. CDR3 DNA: TGTGCCAGCAGCCCCAGGACAGGGGAGAACACCGGGGAGCTGTTTTTT.

CDR3 bases: TGTGCCAGCAGCCGCCAGGGGGGCTACGAGCAGTACTTC. It specifies CASSRQGGYEQYF. This sequence joins TRBV7-9 and TRBJ2-7; maybe TRBD1 (7 bases). V was cut by 5 bases and J by 3 bases, with 11 bases left in between. The CDR3 totals 13 residues. Germline V gene data show CDR1 as SEHNR and CDR2 as FQNEAQ (reference sequence).

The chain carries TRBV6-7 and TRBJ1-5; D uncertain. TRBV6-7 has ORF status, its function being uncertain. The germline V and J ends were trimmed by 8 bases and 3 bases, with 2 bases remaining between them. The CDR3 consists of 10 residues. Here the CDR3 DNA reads TGTGCCAGCCTCAATCAGCCCCAGCATTTT. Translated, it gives CASLNQPQHF.

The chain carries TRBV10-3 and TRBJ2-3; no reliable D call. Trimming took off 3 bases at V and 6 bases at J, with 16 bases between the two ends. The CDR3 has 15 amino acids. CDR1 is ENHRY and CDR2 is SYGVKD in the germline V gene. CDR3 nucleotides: TGTGCCATCAGTGAAGCAGCGAAAGCAAGGGATACGCAGTATTTT. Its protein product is CAISEAAKARDTQYF.

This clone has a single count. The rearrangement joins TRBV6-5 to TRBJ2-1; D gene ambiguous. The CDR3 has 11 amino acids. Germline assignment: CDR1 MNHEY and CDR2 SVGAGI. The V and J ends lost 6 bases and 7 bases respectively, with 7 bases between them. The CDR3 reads CASRAGNEQFF. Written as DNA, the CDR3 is TGTGCCAGCAGGGCCGGGAATGAGCAGTTCTTC.

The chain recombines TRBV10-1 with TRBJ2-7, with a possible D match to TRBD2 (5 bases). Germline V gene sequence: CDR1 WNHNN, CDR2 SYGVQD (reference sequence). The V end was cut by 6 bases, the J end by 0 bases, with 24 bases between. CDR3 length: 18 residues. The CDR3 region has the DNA TGCGCCAGCAGGGGGAGTGGCATGATGGCCGCGTACTCCTACGAGCAGTACTTC. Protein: CASRGSGMMAAYSYEQYF.

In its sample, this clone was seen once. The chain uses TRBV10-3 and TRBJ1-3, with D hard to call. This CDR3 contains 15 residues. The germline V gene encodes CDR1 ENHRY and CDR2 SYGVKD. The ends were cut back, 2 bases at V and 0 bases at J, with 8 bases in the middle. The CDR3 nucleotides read TGTGCCATCAGTGAGAACAAACGCTCTGGAAACACCATATATTTT. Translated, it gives CAISENKRSGNTIYF.

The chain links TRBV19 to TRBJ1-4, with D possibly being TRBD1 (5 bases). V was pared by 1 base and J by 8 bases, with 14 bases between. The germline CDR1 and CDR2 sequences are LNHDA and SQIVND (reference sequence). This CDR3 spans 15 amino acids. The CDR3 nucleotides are TGTGCCAGTAGTATAGCGAGGATTGGGGCGGAAAAACTGTTTTTT. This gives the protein CASSIARIGAEKLFF.

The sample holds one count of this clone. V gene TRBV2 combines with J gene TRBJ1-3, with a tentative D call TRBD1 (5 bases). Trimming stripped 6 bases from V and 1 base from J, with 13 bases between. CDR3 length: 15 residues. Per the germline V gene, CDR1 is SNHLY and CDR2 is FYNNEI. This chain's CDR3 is CASSKDGGSGNTIYF. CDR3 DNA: TGTGCCAGCAGCAAAGACGGGGGGTCTGGAAACACCATATATTTT.

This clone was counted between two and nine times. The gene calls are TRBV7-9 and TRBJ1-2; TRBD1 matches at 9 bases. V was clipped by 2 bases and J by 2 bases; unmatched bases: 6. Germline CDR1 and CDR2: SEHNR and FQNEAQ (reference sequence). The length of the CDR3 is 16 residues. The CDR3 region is CASSLSFDRGNYGYTF. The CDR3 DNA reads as TGTGCCAGCAGCTTAAGCTTTGACAGGGGGAACTATGGCTACACCTTC.

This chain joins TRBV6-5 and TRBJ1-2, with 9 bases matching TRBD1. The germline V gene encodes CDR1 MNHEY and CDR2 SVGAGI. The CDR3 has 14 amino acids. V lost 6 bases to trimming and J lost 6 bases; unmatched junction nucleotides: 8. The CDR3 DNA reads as TGTGCCAGCAGAGGAACAGGGGGCGCGCATGGCTACACCTTC. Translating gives CASRGTGGAHGYTF.

The CDR3 loop is CASRSPGLSYEQYF. CDR3 nucleotides: TGTGCCAGTAGATCTCCAGGTCTCTCCTACGAGCAGTACTTC. The chain employs TRBV6-5 and TRBJ2-7; D is ambiguous. The CDR3 has 14 residues. V lost 9 bases to trimming and J lost 0 bases, with 15 bases between them. CDR1 and CDR2 (germline): MNHEY, SVGAGI.

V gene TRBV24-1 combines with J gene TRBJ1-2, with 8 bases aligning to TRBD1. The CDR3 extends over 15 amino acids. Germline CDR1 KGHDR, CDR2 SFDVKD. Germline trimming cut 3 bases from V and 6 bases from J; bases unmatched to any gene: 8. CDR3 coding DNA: TGTGCCACCAGTGATCGAACCCAGGGGGCGCATGGCTACACCTTC. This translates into CATSDRTQGAHGYTF.

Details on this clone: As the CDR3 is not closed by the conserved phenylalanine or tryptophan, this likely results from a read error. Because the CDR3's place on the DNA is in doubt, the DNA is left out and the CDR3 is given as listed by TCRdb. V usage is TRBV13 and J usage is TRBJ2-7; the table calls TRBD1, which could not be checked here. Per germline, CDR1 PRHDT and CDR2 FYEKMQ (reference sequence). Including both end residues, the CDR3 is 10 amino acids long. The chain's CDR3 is CASLKRGRAR.

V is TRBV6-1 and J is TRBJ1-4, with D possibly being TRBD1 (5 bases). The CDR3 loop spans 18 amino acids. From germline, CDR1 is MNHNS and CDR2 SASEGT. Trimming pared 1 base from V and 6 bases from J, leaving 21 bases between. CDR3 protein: CASSEGPLVKGADEKLFF. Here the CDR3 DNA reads TGTGCCAGCAGTGAAGGGCCCTTAGTGAAAGGGGCGGATGAAAAACTGTTTTTT.

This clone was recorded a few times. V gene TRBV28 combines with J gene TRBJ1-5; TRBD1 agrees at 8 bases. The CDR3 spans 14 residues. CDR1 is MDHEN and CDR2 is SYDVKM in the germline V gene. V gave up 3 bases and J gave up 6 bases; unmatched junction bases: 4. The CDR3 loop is CASSFAGGGQPQHF. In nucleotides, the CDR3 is TGTGCCAGCAGTTTTGCAGGGGGCGGTCAGCCCCAGCATTTT.

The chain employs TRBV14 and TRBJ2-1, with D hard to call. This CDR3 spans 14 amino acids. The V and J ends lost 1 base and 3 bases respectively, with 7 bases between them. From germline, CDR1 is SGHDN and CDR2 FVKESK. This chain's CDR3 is CASSQVSFYNEQFF. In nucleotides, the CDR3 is TGTGCCAGCAGCCAAGTCAGTTTCTACAATGAGCAGTTCTTC.

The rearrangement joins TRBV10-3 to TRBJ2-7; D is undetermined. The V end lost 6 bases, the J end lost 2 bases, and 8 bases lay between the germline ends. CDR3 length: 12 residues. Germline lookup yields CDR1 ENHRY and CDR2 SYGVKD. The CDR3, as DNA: TGTGCCATCAGCCAGGTAACCTACGAGCAGTACTTC. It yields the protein CAISQVTYEQYF.

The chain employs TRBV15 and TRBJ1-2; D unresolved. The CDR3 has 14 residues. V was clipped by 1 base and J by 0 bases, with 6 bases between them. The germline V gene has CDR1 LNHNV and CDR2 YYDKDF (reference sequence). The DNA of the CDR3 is TGTGCCACCAGCAGAGCAGGCCCTAACTATGGCTACACCTTC. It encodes CATSRAGPNYGYTF.